Each of the 21 T cell receptor beta chains below was sequenced from the same sample in a study of T cell responses to AZD1222 COVID-19 vaccine (dated by TCRdb to the early 2020s). What the time point label conveys for this sample: baseline before first vaccination. Library preparation used the immunoSEQ multiplex PCR assay. TCRdb limited this immuneACCESS table to in-frame rearrangements with V and J called. A share of clones is missing; checked studies link under half to unresolved V genes, and the rest is unexplained. This sample gives about 180,000 clones in total; around 87% of them show up just once. The ten largest clones take up around 6.9% of the sample. The sequencing used peripheral blood, collected on day 0 of AZD1222 vaccination. The receptors here all came from an adult in good health.

The CDR3 nucleotides are TGTGCCAGCAGTTTGACGGAACAGGGTTCAAATTCACCCCTCCACTTT. Residues: CASSLTEQGSNSPLHF. The rearrangement joins TRBV27 to TRBJ1-6; the D gene is possibly TRBD1 (6 bases). The CDR3 consists of 16 residues. With 3 bases removed from V and 7 bases from J, the gap between germline ends came to 16 bases. Per the germline V gene, CDR1 is MNHEY and CDR2 is SMNVEV (reference sequence).

The J gene is TRBJ2-2, the V gene TRBV6-5, with 12 bases aligning to TRBD1. The germline V gene encodes CDR1 MNHEY and CDR2 SVGAGI. The CDR3 consists of 15 residues. V gave up 8 bases and J gave up 0 bases; unmatched junction bases: 1. CDR3 in amino acids: CASGTGGANTGELFF. The CDR3, as DNA: TGTGCCAGCGGGACAGGGGGCGCGAACACCGGGGAGCTGTTTTTT.

This chain uses TRBV6-5 with TRBJ2-7, with D possibly TRBD1 on 6 matching bases. Trimming pared 6 bases from V and 0 bases from J, leaving 9 bases between. CDR3 length: 13 residues. CDR1 and CDR2 (germline): MNHEY, SVGAGI. This CDR3 is CASRETGSYEQYV. The CDR3 bases are TGTGCCAGCAGGGAGACAGGCTCCTACGAGCAGTACGTC.

V is TRBV12-3 or TRBV12-4 and J is TRBJ2-3; possible D gene TRBD1, 5 bases. Trimming shortened V by 3 bases and J by 5 bases, and 6 bases separated the two germline ends. The CDR3 loop spans 12 amino acids. The CDR3 DNA follows: TGTGCCAGCAGTTTTGACAGAGATACGCAGTATTTT. Encoded protein: CASSFDRDTQYF.

This clone has only a few counts. This sequence joins TRBV5-4 and TRBJ1-6, with D hard to call. The V gene's germline CDR1 is SGHNT and CDR2 YYREEE (reference sequence). V was cut by 4 bases and J by 0 bases, with 8 bases left in between. CDR3 length: 15 amino acids. CDR3 in DNA: TGTGCCAGCAGCCCGGACCCCTCCTATAATTCACCCCTCCACTTT. It specifies CASSPDPSYNSPLHF.

The CDR3 sequence is CASSRGQGAVNEQFF. CDR3 DNA sequence: TGCGCCAGCAGCCGAGGACAGGGGGCGGTCAATGAGCAGTTCTTC. The rearrangement links TRBV4-3 to TRBJ2-1; 11 bases map to TRBD1. The CDR3 totals 15 residues. Trimming cost V 4 bases and J 6 bases; bases outside gene matches: 5. Germline V gives CDR1 LGHNA, CDR2 YSLEER.

The chain uses TRBV10-3 and TRBJ1-1, with D tentatively TRBD1 (6 bases). With 3 bases removed from V and 5 bases from J, the gap between germline ends came to 19 bases. CDR1 is ENHRY, CDR2 SYGVKD, per germline. The CDR3 runs 16 residues. CDR3 protein: CAISEISLGGGTEAFF. The CDR3, as DNA: TGTGCCATCAGTGAAATCTCTTTGGGGGGCGGGACTGAAGCTTTCTTT.

The chain has TRBV6-5 and TRBJ1-3; no clear D gene. Germline CDR1 is MNHEY and CDR2 is SVGAGI. V lost 4 bases, J lost 4 bases, and 14 bases lay in between. The CDR3 consists of 15 residues. In DNA, the CDR3 is TGTGCCAGCAGTTTGGGGAGCGACCGAGGAAACACCATATATTTT. Translating gives CASSLGSDRGNTIYF.

In this sample, this clone turned up once. The genes are TRBV29-1 and TRBJ1-5; D possibly corresponds to TRBD1 (5 bases). The CDR3 is 15 amino acids. Trimming removed 2 bases at V and 2 bases at J, with 13 bases between. Germline CDR1 SQVTM, CDR2 ANQGSEA. CDR3 region: CSVEMGWGGNQPQHF. In DNA, the CDR3 is TGCAGCGTTGAAATGGGATGGGGGGGCAATCAGCCCCAGCATTTT.

This sequence joins TRBV7-9 and TRBJ2-5; 7 positions agree with TRBD1. V gave up 0 bases and J gave up 5 bases; unmatched junction bases: 3. The CDR3 has 14 residues. Per germline, CDR1 SEHNR and CDR2 FQNEAQ (reference sequence). CDR3 nucleotides: TGTGCCAGCAGCTTAGCAGGGGGCGCGGAGACCCAGTACTTC. It is translated as CASSLAGGAETQYF.

This CDR3 reads CASSYGDRVDTEAFF. The DNA for the CDR3 is TGTGCCAGCAGTTACGGGGACAGGGTTGACACTGAAGCTTTCTTT. The chain recombines TRBV6-5 with TRBJ1-1; 9 bases fit TRBD1. Germline values: CDR1 MNHEY, CDR2 SVGAGI. After removal of 2 bases from V and 3 bases from J, the junction contained 4 bases not matched to a gene. This CDR3 has 15 residues.

In nucleotides, the CDR3 is TGCAGTGCTAGTTCGGGACTAGCGGGGCGCTCCTACAATGAGCAGTTCTTC. Residues: CSASSGLAGRSYNEQFF. The chain couples TRBV20-1 to TRBJ2-1, with 13 bases that match TRBD2. J was trimmed by 0 bases and V by 3 bases; bases with no gene match: 5. This CDR3 has 17 residues. CDR1 and CDR2 (germline): DFQATT, SNEGSKA (reference sequence).

The gene calls are TRBV5-1 and TRBJ1-2; D not certain. The V and J ends lost 0 bases and 7 bases respectively, with 10 bases between them. The germline V gene encodes CDR1 SGHRS and CDR2 YFSETQ. The CDR3 covers 13 residues. CDR3 loop: CASSLGGTPGYTF. CDR3 sequence (DNA): TGCGCCAGCAGCTTGGGGGGAACCCCTGGCTACACCTTC.

At least ten counts were recorded for this clone. V is TRBV19 and J is TRBJ1-6; D might be TRBD1 (6 bases). This CDR3 has 13 residues. Trimming stripped 8 bases from V and 5 bases from J, with 10 bases between. From germline, CDR1 is LNHDA and CDR2 SQIVND (reference sequence). CDR3 sequence reads: CASRQVDNSPLHF. The CDR3 DNA reads as TGTGCCAGTCGACAGGTAGATAATTCACCCCTCCACTTT.

The rearrangement links TRBV7-9 to TRBJ1-2; D unresolved. Germline-derived CDR1 and CDR2 are SEHNR and FQNEAQ (reference sequence). V was trimmed by 4 bases and J by 4 bases, leaving 4 bases between them. This CDR3 spans 11 amino acids. The CDR3 region is CASSSIYGYTF. The CDR3 DNA sequence: TGTGCCAGCAGCTCAATCTATGGCTACACCTTC.

The chain combines TRBV5-5 with TRBJ2-5, with TRBD2 matching over 12 bases. The CDR3 is made up of 17 amino acids. J lost 4 bases, V lost 0 bases, and 7 bases had no gene match. Germline V CDR1 and CDR2: SGHKS, YYEKEE (reference sequence). CDR3 region: CASSLARTSGDTETQYF. Written as DNA, the CDR3 is TGTGCCAGCAGCTTGGCCCGGACTAGCGGGGATACAGAGACCCAGTACTTC.

The chain employs TRBV24-1 and TRBJ1-1, with a weak D call TRBD1 (5 bases). The V gene's germline CDR1 is KGHDR and CDR2 SFDVKD. The CDR3 extends over 12 amino acids. Between the trimmed V and J ends, which lost 4 bases and 10 bases, there was a span of 12 bases. The CDR3 bases are TGTGCCACCAGTGAGCCGGGGGACCGAGCTTTCTTT. Amino acids: CATSEPGDRAFF.

The V gene is TRBV2, the J gene TRBJ1-6, with D perhaps matching TRBD1 (5 bases). The CDR3 runs 15 residues. Germline CDR1 is SNHLY and CDR2 is FYNNEI. The V end was cut by 5 bases, the J end by 10 bases, with 18 bases between. CDR3 residues: CASSWDLARNSPLHF. The CDR3 coding sequence is TGTGCCAGCAGTTGGGACCTTGCAAGGAACTCACCCCTCCACTTT.

V gene TRBV7-9 combines with J gene TRBJ1-2; 9 positions agree with TRBD1. In germline, CDR1 is SEHNR, CDR2 FQNEAQ (reference sequence). The CDR3 has 15 amino acids. The CDR3 region is CATHKRQGELYGYTF. Written as DNA, the CDR3 is TGTGCGACCCACAAACGACAGGGGGAGCTTTATGGCTACACCTTC.

This chain joins TRBV4-3 and TRBJ2-3, with 11 bases matching TRBD2. The ends lost 1 base at V and 5 bases at J; junction bases unmatched: 8. Germline CDR1 LGHNA, CDR2 YSLEER. The CDR3 length is 17 residues. The CDR3 region is CASSQVFSGGAKDTQYF. CDR3 DNA: TGCGCCAGCAGCCAAGTCTTTAGCGGGGGGGCGAAAGATACGCAGTATTTT.

This clone was observed once. This sequence joins TRBV27 and TRBJ1-1, with 9 bases fitting TRBD1. Trimming cost V 4 bases and J 3 bases; bases outside gene matches: 6. Germline V lookup: CDR1 MNHEY, CDR2 SMNVEV (reference sequence). The CDR3 runs 15 residues. CDR3 in amino acids: CASSSGQGPYTEAFF. Written as DNA, the CDR3 is TGTGCCAGCAGTTCCGGACAGGGGCCTTACACTGAAGCTTTCTTT.